This T cell receptor (beta chain) appears in the sequencing data of a study of cytomegalovirus exposure and HLA in healthy donors. Findings and limits, study-wide: High sensitivity and specificity were reportedly achieved when the classifier diagnosed cytomegalovirus status. Subsequent analysis found a tendency for first-cohort TCR clusters to co-occur within the roughly 130 validation repertoires. Cytomegalovirus association was assigned to more than 150 TCR beta chains.

Notes on this clone: Its matching antigen is unknown.

CDR1 and CDR2 (germline): SEHNR, FQNEAQ (reference sequence). CDR3 length: 15 amino acids. The V and J ends lost 3 bases and 3 bases respectively, with 12 bases between them. Method: immunoSEQ multiplex PCR; TCRdb's copy keeps in-frame clones and lacks some. The sample holds some 170,000 clones, around nine tenths seen once. The sequenced sample was PBMCs. The chain links TRBV7-9 to TRBJ1-5; weak D call: TRBD1 (5 bases). This TCR derives from a man under 40 in good health and CMV-seropositive. CDR3 nucleotide sequence: TGTGCCAGCAGCTTCGGGACCGCTAACAATCAGCCCCAGCATTTT. Protein product: CASSFGTANNQPQHF.